Described below is a single TCR beta chain sequence and its context. Its target is not known. These data belong to a study of T cell clonotyping in hematopoietic cell transplantation. Stated time point: recipient sample about 28 days before transplant, after cytoreduction. Recipient blood drawn about 28 days pretransplant and days 30, 100, 180 after. The study's findings and limits: After transplant, recipient diversity fell while pathologically expanded clonotypes grew through day 180. Few recipient clonotypes overlapped donors; over 97% were de novo at given depth. CD4 and CD8 repertoire contributions could not be separated without sorting.

Generated by immunoSEQ multiplex PCR, the TCRdb table keeps only in-frame clones and is missing some. The table has tens of thousands of clones, just over 90% seen once. Germline trimming cut 1 base from V and 4 bases from J; bases unmatched to any gene: 6. The CDR3 runs to 17 residues. The germline gives CDR1 SGHTA, CDR2 FQGNSA. The sequencing here drew on peripheral blood mononuclear cells, taken before stem cell transplant. The gene calls are TRBV7-2 and TRBJ2-3, with 12 bases matching TRBD1. The sequence was collected from a man aged 50 to 60 with acute myeloid leukemia. Some clones in this sample may be carry-over from other donors' samples. The CDR3 DNA follows: TGTGCCAGCAGCTTAGGCGGGACAGGGGGCATCTCAGATACGCAGTATTTT. It specifies CASSLGGTGGISDTQYF.